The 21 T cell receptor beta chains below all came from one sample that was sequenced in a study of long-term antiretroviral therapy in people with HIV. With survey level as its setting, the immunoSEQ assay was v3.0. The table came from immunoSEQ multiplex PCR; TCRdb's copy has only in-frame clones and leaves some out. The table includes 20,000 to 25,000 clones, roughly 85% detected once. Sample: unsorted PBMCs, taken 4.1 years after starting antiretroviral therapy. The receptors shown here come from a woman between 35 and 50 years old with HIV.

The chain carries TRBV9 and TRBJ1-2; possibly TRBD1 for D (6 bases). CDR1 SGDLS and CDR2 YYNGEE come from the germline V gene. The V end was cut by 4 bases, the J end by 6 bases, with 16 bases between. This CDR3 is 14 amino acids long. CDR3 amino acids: CASSRSPRTDGYTF. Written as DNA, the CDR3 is TGTGCCAGCAGCCGTTCCCCACGGACAGATGGCTACACCTTC.

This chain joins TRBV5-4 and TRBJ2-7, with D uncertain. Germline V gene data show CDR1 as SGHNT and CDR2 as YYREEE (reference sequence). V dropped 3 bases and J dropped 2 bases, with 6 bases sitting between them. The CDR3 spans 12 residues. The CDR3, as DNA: TGTGCCAGCAGCTCATACGCCTACGAGCAGTACTTC. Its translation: CASSSYAYEQYF.

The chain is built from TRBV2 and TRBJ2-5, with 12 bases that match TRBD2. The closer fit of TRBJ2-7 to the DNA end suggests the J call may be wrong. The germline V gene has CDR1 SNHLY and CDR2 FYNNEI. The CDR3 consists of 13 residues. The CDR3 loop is CARGLAGSNEQYF. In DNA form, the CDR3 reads TGTGCCAGAGGACTAGCGGGGAGTAACGAGCAGTACTTC.

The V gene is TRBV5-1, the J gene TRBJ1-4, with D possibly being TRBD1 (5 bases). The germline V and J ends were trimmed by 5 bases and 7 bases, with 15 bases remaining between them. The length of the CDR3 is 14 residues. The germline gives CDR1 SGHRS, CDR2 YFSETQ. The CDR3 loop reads CASRTGLAGEKLFF. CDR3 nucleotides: TGCGCCAGCAGGACGGGACTTGCGGGTGAAAAACTGTTTTTT.

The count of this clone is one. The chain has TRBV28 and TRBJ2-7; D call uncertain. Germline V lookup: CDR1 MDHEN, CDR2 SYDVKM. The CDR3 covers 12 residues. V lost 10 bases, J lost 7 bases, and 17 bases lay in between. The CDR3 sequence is CATGWAFREQYF. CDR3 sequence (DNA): TGTGCCACCGGGTGGGCCTTTAGGGAGCAGTACTTC.

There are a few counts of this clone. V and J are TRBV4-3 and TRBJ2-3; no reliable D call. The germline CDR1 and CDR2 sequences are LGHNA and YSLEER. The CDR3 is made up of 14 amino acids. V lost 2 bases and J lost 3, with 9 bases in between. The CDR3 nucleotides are TGCGCCAGCAGCCAACTATCGGCGACAGATACGCAGTATTTT. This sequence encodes CASSQLSATDTQYF.

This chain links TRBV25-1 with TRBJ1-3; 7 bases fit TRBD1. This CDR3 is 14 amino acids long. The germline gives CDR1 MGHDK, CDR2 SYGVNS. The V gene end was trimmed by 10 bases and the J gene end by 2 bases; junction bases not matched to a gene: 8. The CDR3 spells CATADRETGNTIYF. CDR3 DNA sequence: TGTGCCACTGCCGACAGGGAAACTGGAAACACCATATATTTT.

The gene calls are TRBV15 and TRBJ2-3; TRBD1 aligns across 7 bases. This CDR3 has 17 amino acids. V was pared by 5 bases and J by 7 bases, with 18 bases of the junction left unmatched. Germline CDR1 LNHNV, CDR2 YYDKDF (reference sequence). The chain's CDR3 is CATSFQGRGFSRNTQYF. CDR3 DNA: TGTGCCACCAGCTTTCAAGGCAGGGGGTTCAGCAGGAATACGCAGTATTTT.

The CDR3 protein is CASSITGTRGDEQYF. The CDR3 DNA reads TGTGCCAGCAGCATAACCGGGACCCGAGGTGACGAGCAGTACTTC. This chain connects TRBV7-2 to TRBJ2-7; the D gene could be TRBD1 or TRBD2 (5 bases each). Germline V gene sequence: CDR1 SGHTA, CDR2 FQGNSA. The CDR3 is made up of 15 amino acids. The V and J ends lost 5 bases and 5 bases respectively, with 19 bases between them.

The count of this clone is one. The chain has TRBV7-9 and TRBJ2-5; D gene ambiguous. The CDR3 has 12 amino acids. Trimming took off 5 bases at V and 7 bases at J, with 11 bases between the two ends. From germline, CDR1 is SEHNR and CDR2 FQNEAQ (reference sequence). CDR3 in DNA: TGTGCCAGCAGCCCTACCGGTTGGACCCAGTACTTC. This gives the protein CASSPTGWTQYF.

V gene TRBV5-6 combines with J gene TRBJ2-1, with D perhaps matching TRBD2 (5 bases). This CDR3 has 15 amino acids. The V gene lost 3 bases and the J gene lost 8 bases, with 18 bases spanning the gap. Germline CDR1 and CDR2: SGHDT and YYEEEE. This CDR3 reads CASSSGLNPAHEQFF. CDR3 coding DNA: TGTGCCAGCAGCTCCGGACTGAACCCGGCCCATGAGCAGTTCTTC.

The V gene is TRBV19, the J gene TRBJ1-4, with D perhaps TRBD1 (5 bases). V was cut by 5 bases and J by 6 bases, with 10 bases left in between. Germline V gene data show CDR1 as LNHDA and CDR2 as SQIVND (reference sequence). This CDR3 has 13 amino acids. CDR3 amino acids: CASSLDTDEKLFF. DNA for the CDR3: TGTGCCAGTAGTCTGGACACCGATGAAAAACTGTTTTTT.

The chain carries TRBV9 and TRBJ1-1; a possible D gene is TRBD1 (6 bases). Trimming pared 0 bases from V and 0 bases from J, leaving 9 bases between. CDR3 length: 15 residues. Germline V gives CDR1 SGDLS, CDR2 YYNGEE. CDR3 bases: TGTGCCAGCAGCGTAGGGGGACACCTGAACACTGAAGCTTTCTTT. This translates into CASSVGGHLNTEAFF.

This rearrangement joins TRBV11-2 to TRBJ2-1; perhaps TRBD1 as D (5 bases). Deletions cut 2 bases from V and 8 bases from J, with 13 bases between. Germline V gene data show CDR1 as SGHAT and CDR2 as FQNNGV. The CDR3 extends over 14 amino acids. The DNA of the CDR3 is TGTGCCAGCAGCTTACAGGGTCTCGGCGATGAGCAGTTCTTC. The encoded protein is CASSLQGLGDEQFF.

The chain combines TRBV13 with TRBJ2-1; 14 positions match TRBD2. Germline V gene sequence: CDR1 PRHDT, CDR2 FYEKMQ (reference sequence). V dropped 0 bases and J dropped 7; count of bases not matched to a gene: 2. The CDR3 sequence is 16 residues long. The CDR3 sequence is CASSLGRTSGGNEQFF. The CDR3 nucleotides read TGTGCCAGCAGCTTAGGAAGGACTAGCGGGGGGAATGAGCAGTTCTTC. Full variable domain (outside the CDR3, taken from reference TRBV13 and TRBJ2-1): AAGVIQSPRHLIKEKRETATLKCYPIPRHDTVYWYQQGPGQDPQFLISFYEKMQSDKGSIPDRFSAQQFSDYHSELNMSSLELGDSALYFCASSLGRTSGGNEQFFGPGTRLTVL.

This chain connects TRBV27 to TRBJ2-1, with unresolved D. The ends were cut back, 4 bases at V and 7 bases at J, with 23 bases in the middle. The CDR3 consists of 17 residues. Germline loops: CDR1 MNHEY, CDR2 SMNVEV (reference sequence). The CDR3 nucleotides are TGTGCCAGCAGTTCGAATTCCGGGCCCCGGATGGGGAATGAGCAGTTCTTC. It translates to CASSSNSGPRMGNEQFF.

This chain's CDR3 is CASSLGLGPKNQPQHF. The CDR3 DNA reads TGTGCCAGCAGCTTAGGGCTGGGACCGAAAAATCAGCCCCAGCATTTT. The rearrangement uses TRBV7-9 and TRBJ1-5, with a weak D call TRBD1 (5 bases). V lost 1 base and J 4 bases, leaving 14 bases between the germline ends. The CDR3 consists of 16 residues. Germline V gene sequence: CDR1 SEHNR, CDR2 FQNEAQ (reference sequence).

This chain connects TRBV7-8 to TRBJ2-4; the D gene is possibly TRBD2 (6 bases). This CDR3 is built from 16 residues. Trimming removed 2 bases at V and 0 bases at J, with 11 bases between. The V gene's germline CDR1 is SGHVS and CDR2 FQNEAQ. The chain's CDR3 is CASSLYRERAKNIQYF. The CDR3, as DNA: TGTGCCAGCAGCTTATACCGGGAGAGAGCCAAAAACATTCAGTACTTC.

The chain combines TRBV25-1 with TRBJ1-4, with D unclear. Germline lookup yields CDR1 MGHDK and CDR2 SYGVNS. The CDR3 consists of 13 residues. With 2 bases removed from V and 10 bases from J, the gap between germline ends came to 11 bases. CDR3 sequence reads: CASSEGGWGKLFF. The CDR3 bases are TGTGCCAGCAGTGAAGGAGGATGGGGAAAACTGTTTTTT. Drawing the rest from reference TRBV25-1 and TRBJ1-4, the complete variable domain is EADIYQTPRYLVIGTGKKITLECSQTMGHDKMYWYQQDPGMELHLIHYSYGVNSTEKGDLSSESTVSRIRTEHFPLTLESARPSHTSQYLCASSEGGWGKLFFGSGTQLSVL.

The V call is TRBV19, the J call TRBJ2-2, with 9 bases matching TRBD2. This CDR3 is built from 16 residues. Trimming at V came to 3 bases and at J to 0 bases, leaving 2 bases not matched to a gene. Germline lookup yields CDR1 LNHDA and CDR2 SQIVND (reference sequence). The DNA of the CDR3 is TGTGCCAGTAGTATCCCTAGCGGGGCGAACACCGGGGAGCTGTTTTTT. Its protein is CASSIPSGANTGELFF.

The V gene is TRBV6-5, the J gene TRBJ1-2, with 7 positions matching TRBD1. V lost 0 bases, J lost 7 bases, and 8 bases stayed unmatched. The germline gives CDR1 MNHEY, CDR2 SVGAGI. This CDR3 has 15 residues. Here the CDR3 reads CASSYSQQGLLGYTF. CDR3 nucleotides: TGTGCCAGCAGTTACTCCCAACAGGGGTTGCTTGGCTACACCTTC.